This T cell receptor beta chain was recovered during a study of CD8 T cells in Susac syndrome (dated by TCRdb to 2018 to 2020). In terms of the full investigation: Repertoire sequencing was used to test whether CD8+ T cell activation and differentiation in Susac syndrome was antigen driven. Summary of the overall study and its limitations: The study acknowledged that relatively few individuals were included in the TCR sequencing and HLA analysis.

Worth noting for this clonotype: Its antigen remains unidentified. Base qualities are missing; no much larger clone stands one base away.

Peripheral blood CD8+ and CD4+ T cells from healthy donors, Susac syndrome patients and multiple sclerosis patients were profiled using high-throughput TCR beta sequencing. The multiple sclerosis controls were treatment-naive patients whose relapsing-remitting disease, either stable or active, fulfilled the revised McDonald criteria. CD8+ TEMRA cells were enriched by FACS, while bulk CD8+ and CD4+ T cells were purified by magnetic negative isolation. Blood was collected in EDTA tubes and processed within 24 hours, with PBMCs isolated through density gradient centrifugation. PBMCs intended for TCR sequencing were frozen in liquid nitrogen and were later thawed in a 37 degrees C water bath. A purity of at least 90% was achieved for sorted or isolated CD4+, CD8+ and CD8+ TEMRA cells. RNA was extracted with the RNeasy kit and 0.5 to 1 ug was reverse transcribed using random hexamers. The immunoSEQ multiplex PCR assay, which covers 54 Vbeta and 13 Jbeta segments, was used to amplify TCR beta CDR3 regions. To correct PCR amplification bias, a synthetic template baseline was used for both primer optimization and computational correction. In the paper's pipeline: Only productive sequences were kept, with reads annotated to V, D and J genes according to IMGT and analyzed in immunoSEQ Analyzer. To calculate clonality, Shannon entropy was normalized by log2 of the number of productive unique sequences and then subtracted from one. For each patient and control, public and private clones were evaluated within the 100 most prevalent clones. Clones were defined as Susac-specific when absent from the healthy and MS cohorts, from 1052 published viral clones and from other ImmuneACCESS disease sequences. TCRdb's own reprocessing of the public reads used fastp at Q25 and MiXCR and kept productive beta chains. Rows matching on CDR3 protein sequence are summarized as one entry with the most common DNA and genes. These V and J calls rely on TCRdb rather than the paper's analysis. This sample holds over 300,000 distinct CDR3 sequences; about 92% were observed only once. About 0.063% of the sample lies in the top ten.

The sequenced material came from CD4+ T cells from PBMCs. This receptor was identified in a human donor with multiple sclerosis.

The DNA sequence is as follows: TGCAGCGCCGGGGCTTTGGGACTAGCGGGAGAGACCCAGTACTTC. Protein translation: CSAGALGLAGETQYF. The sequence is built from TRBV29-1 and TRBJ2-5; a stretch of 12 junction bases matches TRBD2. The CDR1 and CDR2 encoded by the germline V gene are SQVTM and ANQGSEA. Its CDR3 holds 15 amino acids, cysteine through phenylalanine. The read is trimmed to its CDR3 DNA, 45 bases read in frame from base 1. Unmatched junction bases come to 10, with V trimmed by 7 bases and J by 4 bases.